In this sample, the clone carrying this T cell receptor beta chain turned up many times. The sequence runs out 3 residues before the end of the CDR3; the remainder is reconstructed from the germline J gene. This specimen comes from a study of T cell clonality in common variable immunodeficiency. TCRdb's table, derived via immunoSEQ multiplex PCR, lists solely in-frame clones and lacks some. The sample yields some 52,000 clones, without any singletons. The CDR3 consists of 15 residues. The V and J ends lost 1 base and 5 bases respectively, with 12 bases between them. Germline loops: CDR1 SGHTS, CDR2 YDEGEE.

Sequenced input: peripheral blood mononuclear cells. This sequence originates from a person aged 18 to 75 in good health. This rearrangement joins TRBV5-8 to TRBJ2-2; TRBD1 might be the D (7 bases). Here the CDR3 reads CASSLIQGRTGELFF. CDR3 bases read: TGTGCCAGCAGCTTGATACAGGGGAGGACCGGGGAG.